The 17 T cell receptor beta chains below all came from one sample that was sequenced in a study of beta chain features in type 1 diabetes. General study findings and limits: Shorter TCRB CDR3s, moderately but significantly so, marked every one of the four CD4+ subsets in Type 1 diabetes patients.

Isolated RNA was reverse transcribed in full, so expressed TCRB transcripts were sequenced. TCRdb's copy holds only in-frame clones and misses some; the assay was immunoSEQ multiplex PCR. This sample has about 700,000 clones, with 13% found just once. These receptors' targets are unknown. Sequencing was done on a sample of naive CD4+ T cells from blood. The source of these receptors is a man in his late teens or twenties with type 1 diabetes.

The gene calls are TRBV14 and TRBJ2-1, with D uncertain. This CDR3 region has 14 residues. V was pared by 3 bases and J by 10 bases, with 16 bases between. Germline loops: CDR1 SGHDN, CDR2 FVKESK. Written as DNA, the CDR3 is TGTGCCAGCAGCCACCTCGTGGGGATCCGCGAGCAGTTCTTC. Translated: CASSHLVGIREQFF.

In its sample, this clone was seen a few times. This sample also contains other DNA sequences that code for the same CDR3. CDR3 region: CASSVGLAGTDTQYF. The CDR3 nucleotides are TGTGCCAGCAGCGTAGGGTTAGCGGGCACAGATACGCAGTATTTT. The genes are TRBV9 and TRBJ2-3, with D perhaps TRBD2 (6 bases). This CDR3 has 15 residues. Germline V gene lookup returns CDR1 SGDLS and CDR2 YYNGEE. The ends were cut back, 0 bases at V and 1 base at J, with 9 bases in the middle.

The chain uses TRBV11-1 and TRBJ2-7, with a weak D call TRBD1 (7 bases). This CDR3 is 15 amino acids long. Germline-derived CDR1 and CDR2 are SGHAT and FQDESV (reference sequence). V lost 4 bases to trimming and J lost 4 bases, with 17 bases between them. CDR3 DNA sequence: TGTGCCAGCAGCTCTCGACTAGGGGGCGGGTACGAGCAGTACTTC. It specifies CASSSRLGGGYEQYF.

This clone was found a few times. This rearrangement joins TRBV7-9 to TRBJ2-3, with TRBD1 as a possible D gene (6 bases). The CDR3 contains 15 residues. V was trimmed by 5 bases and J by 5 bases, leaving 17 bases between them. Germline lookup yields CDR1 SEHNR and CDR2 FQNEAQ (reference sequence). For the CDR3, the DNA is TGTGCCAGCAGCCCGGGACACCTCGGTGGAGATACGCAGTATTTT. This sequence encodes CASSPGHLGGDTQYF.

With respect to this clone: The same CDR3 is also encoded by other DNA sequences in this sample. The chain carries TRBV6-5 and TRBJ1-5; D not resolved. Per the germline V gene, CDR1 is MNHEY and CDR2 is SVGAGI. The length of the CDR3 is 12 residues. The V gene lost 8 bases and the J gene lost 6 bases, with 11 bases spanning the gap. The CDR3 protein is CASGRAGQPQHF. CDR3 sequence (DNA): TGTGCCAGCGGTAGGGCAGGTCAGCCCCAGCATTTT.

This clone turned up a few times. This CDR3 reads CASSQDGDSMNTEAFF. The CDR3 DNA follows: TGTGCCAGCAGCCAAGATGGGGACAGCATGAACACTGAAGCTTTCTTT. This chain uses TRBV4-2 with TRBJ1-1; TRBD1 agrees at 7 bases. This CDR3 comprises 16 residues. CDR1 LGHNA and CDR2 YNFKEQ come from the germline V gene. Losses at the gene ends were 0 bases for V and 0 bases for J; bases not matched to a gene: 4.

This clone was detected once. The chain carries TRBV5-1 and TRBJ1-1; a possible D gene is TRBD1 (6 bases). Trimming cost V 0 bases and J 1 base, with 13 bases left between them. CDR3 length: 16 amino acids. CDR1 is SGHRS, CDR2 YFSETQ, per germline. The CDR3 region is CASSLDRQVENTEAFF. CDR3 sequence (DNA): TGCGCCAGCAGCTTGGACAGACAGGTGGAGAACACTGAAGCTTTCTTT.

The J gene is TRBJ1-5, the V gene TRBV30; D is undetermined. V dropped 5 bases and J dropped 9 bases, with 14 bases sitting between them. The CDR3 is 12 residues long. Germline CDR1 reads GTSNPN; CDR2 reads SVGIG (reference sequence). CDR3 region: CAWGPGPGPQHF. The DNA of the CDR3 is TGTGCCTGGGGTCCCGGCCCGGGGCCCCAGCATTTT.

The V gene is TRBV2, the J gene TRBJ2-5; no clear D. Per germline, CDR1 SNHLY and CDR2 FYNNEI. The V end was cut by 4 bases, the J end by 1 base, with 4 bases between. The CDR3 sequence is 12 residues long. This chain's CDR3 is CASSVSQETQYF. In DNA form, the CDR3 reads TGTGCCAGCAGTGTGAGCCAAGAGACCCAGTACTTC.

This clone was seen a handful of times. The chain employs TRBV15 and TRBJ1-2; D is possibly TRBD1 (6 bases). V gave up 0 bases and J gave up 2 bases, with 22 bases separating them. Germline-derived CDR1 and CDR2 are LNHNV and YYDKDF (reference sequence). This CDR3 is 19 amino acids long. The CDR3: CATSRDWDMSMGVNYGYTF. CDR3 sequence (DNA): TGTGCCACCAGCAGAGATTGGGACATGTCGATGGGTGTCAACTATGGCTACACCTTC.

This chain uses TRBV2 with TRBJ1-6; D not certain. CDR3 length equals 15 residues. V was pared by 3 bases and J by 8 bases, with 14 bases between. Per the germline V gene, CDR1 is SNHLY and CDR2 is FYNNEI. The CDR3 region is CASSERQSRDSPLHF. CDR3 bases: TGTGCCAGCAGTGAGAGGCAGTCTAGGGATTCACCCCTCCACTTT.

The chain uses TRBV5-8 and TRBJ2-2, with 8 bases lining up with TRBD2. After removal of 0 bases from V and 4 bases from J, the junction contained 5 bases not matched to a gene. The CDR3 contains 16 residues. CDR1 is SGHTS, CDR2 YDEGEE, per germline. DNA for the CDR3: TGTGCCAGCAGCTTGGTTGGGACTAGAGGCACCGGGGAGCTGTTTTTT. As protein: CASSLVGTRGTGELFF.

The V and J genes are TRBV30 and TRBJ1-6; TRBD1 is a possible D gene (5 bases). V was pared by 4 bases and J by 5 bases, with 15 bases between. This CDR3 contains 15 residues. Germline values: CDR1 GTSNPN, CDR2 SVGIG (reference sequence). CDR3 in amino acids: CAWTLGTGDNSPLHF. The CDR3 bases are TGTGCCTGGACCCTGGGGACGGGCGATAATTCACCCCTCCACTTT.

This sequence joins TRBV27 and TRBJ2-2; D is unresolved. The germline V gene has CDR1 MNHEY and CDR2 SMNVEV (reference sequence). The CDR3 spans 10 residues. V was clipped by 9 bases and J by 7 bases, with 6 bases between them. The CDR3 loop is CASGYGELFF. The DNA of the CDR3 is TGTGCCAGTGGGTACGGGGAGCTGTTTTTT.

This clone was picked up a small number of times. The rearrangement joins TRBV7-9 to TRBJ1-1; D gene unclear. V lost 6 bases and J lost 0, with 11 bases in between. The length of the CDR3 is 14 residues. The germline CDR1 and CDR2 sequences are SEHNR and FQNEAQ (reference sequence). The CDR3, as DNA: TGTGCCAGCAGTCCTGACATCATGAACACTGAAGCTTTCTTT. Translating it yields CASSPDIMNTEAFF. Complete variable domain (other parts from reference TRBV7-9 and TRBJ1-1): DTGVSQNPRHKITKRGQNVTFRCDPISEHNRLYWYRQTLGQGPEFLTYFQNEAQLEKSRLLSDRFSAERPKGSFSTLEIQRTEQGDSAMYLCASSPDIMNTEAFFGQGTRLTVV.

This chain uses TRBV10-2 with TRBJ1-2, with 8 bases identical to TRBD1. The germline CDR1 and CDR2 sequences are WSHSY and SAAADI. This CDR3 has 14 amino acids. Trimming took 6 bases from V and 3 from J; bases not matched to a gene: 6. CDR3 in DNA: TGCGCCAGCAGCGGGACAGGCGGCGACTATGGCTACACCTTC. Its translation is CASSGTGGDYGYTF.

There are a few counts of this clone. The chain employs TRBV7-3 and TRBJ1-6; D is possibly TRBD1 (5 bases). CDR3 length: 13 residues. V was pared by 3 bases and J by 9 bases, with 9 bases between. Germline V gene lookup returns CDR1 SGHTA and CDR2 FQGTGA. CDR3 region: CASSLEGLSPLHF. CDR3 bases: TGTGCCAGCAGCTTGGAGGGGCTTTCACCCCTCCACTTT.